A selection of T cell receptor beta chains follows, all from one sample in a study of cytomegalovirus exposure and HLA in healthy donors. The repertoire was sequenced with immunoSEQ multiplex PCR; TCRdb's copy has only in-frame clones and lacks some. Of around 350,000 clones listed, 80% to 90% were seen once; the top ten hold under 0.95%. Sequenced material: PBMCs. These receptors all come from a woman younger than 30 in good health and CMV-seronegative. CDR3s include the opening cysteine and the closing phenylalanine or tryptophan. The order of the fields is J gene, V gene, clone size, D gene, CDR3 protein, CDR3 DNA. A D gene is named only where the DNA matches it firmly. Clone size is not always given. Where it is, it says once, few, many or a class for expanded clones.

>TRBJ2-7|TRBV7-9|.|.
CASSFGRYSYEQYF
TGTGCCAGCAGCTTCGGTCGTTACTCCTACGAGCAGTACTTC
>TRBJ2-1|TRBV29-1|.|.
CSVELYNEQFF
TGCAGCGTTGAACTTTACAATGAGCAGTTCTTC
>TRBJ1-2|TRBV28|.|.
CASAPGQTYGYTF
TGTGCCAGCGCCCCCGGACAGACTTATGGCTACACCTTC
>TRBJ2-3|TRBV5-1|.|TRBD2
CASSFRTSGGAGVTDTQYF
TGCGCCAGCAGCTTTCGGACTAGCGGGGGGGCCGGAGTCACAGATACGCAGTATTTT
>TRBJ2-2|TRBV9|.|TRBD2
CASSVGGGTTGELFF
TGTGCCAGCAGCGTAGGGGGAGGGACCACCGGGGAGCTGTTTTTT
>TRBJ2-5|TRBV6-1|.|.
CASSEGVLNLETQYF
TGTGCCAGCAGTGAAGGCGTCCTCAATTTAGAGACCCAGTACTTC
>TRBJ2-7|TRBV2|.|.
CASSAIPGADEQYF
TGTGCCAGCAGTGCTATTCCAGGGGCGGACGAGCAGTACTTC
>TRBJ1-1|TRBV28|.|TRBD1
CASFANRGAEAFF
TGTGCCAGCTTTGCCAACAGGGGCGCTGAAGCTTTCTTT
>TRBJ1-5|TRBV6-1|.|.
CASSLAGYQPQHF
TGTGCCAGCAGTCTCGCGGGTTATCAGCCCCAGCATTTT
>TRBJ2-7|TRBV19|.|.
CASSDRGGQGYEQYF
TGTGCCAGTAGCGATCGGGGGGGACAGGGCTACGAGCAGTACTTC
>TRBJ1-2|TRBV5-1|.|TRBD1
CASSASPGQGVGGYTF
TGCGCCAGCAGCGCCTCTCCGGGACAGGGCGTTGGCGGCTACACCTTC
>TRBJ2-7|TRBV11-2|few|TRBD2
CASSSGINYEQYF
TGTGCCAGCAGCAGCGGGATCAACTACGAGCAGTACTTC
>TRBJ2-5|TRBV4-1|many|TRBD2
CASSLAGGIQETQYF
TGCGCCAGCAGTTTAGCGGGGGGGATCCAAGAGACCCAGTACTTC
>TRBJ2-7|TRBV30|.|TRBD2
CAGSSGAYEQYF
TGTGCCGGGTCTAGCGGGGCCTACGAGCAGTACTTC
>TRBJ1-1|TRBV4-1|.|.
CASSPSLDSLNTEAFF
TGCGCCAGCAGCCCCTCCCTGGACAGTCTGAACACTGAAGCTTTCTTT
>TRBJ2-3|TRBV4-1|.|TRBD2
CASSHPGLAGGPGKDTQYF
TGCGCCAGCAGCCATCCGGGACTAGCGGGGGGCCCAGGGAAAGATACGCAGTATTTT
>TRBJ2-2|TRBV7-6|.|.
CASTRGSTGELFF
TGTGCCAGCACCCGCGGATCCACCGGGGAGCTGTTTTTT
>TRBJ2-2|TRBV5-1|.|.
CASTDREAGELFF
TGCGCCAGCACAGACAGGGAGGCCGGGGAGCTGTTTTTT
>TRBJ1-4|TRBV27|once|TRBD1
CASTTAGQGGEKLFF
TGTGCCAGCACCACGGCGGGACAGGGTGGTGAAAAACTGTTTTTT
>TRBJ1-1|TRBV5-1|.|.
CASSWGGPEAFF
TGCGCCAGCAGCTGGGGAGGACCTGAAGCTTTCTTT
>TRBJ2-7|TRBV2|.|.
CASGGRGRHYEQYF
TGTGCCAGTGGGGGGCGGGGGCGGCACTACGAGCAGTACTTC
>TRBJ2-5|TRBV28|.|TRBD2
CASSPRTSQETQYF
TGTGCCAGCAGTCCTCGGACTAGCCAAGAGACCCAGTACTTC
>TRBJ2-1|TRBV4-1|.|TRBD1
CASSLKPLTGDSYNEQFF
TGCGCCAGCAGCCTGAAACCCTTGACAGGGGACTCCTACAATGAGCAGTTCTTC
>TRBJ2-7|TRBV2|.|.
CATTTDGAYEQYF
TGTGCCACCACAACTGACGGGGCCTACGAGCAGTACTTC
>TRBJ2-5|TRBV6-1|once|TRBD2
CASSAGRRTTSGEEETQYF
TGTGCCAGCAGTGCCGGCCGAAGAACTACTAGCGGGGAGGAAGAGACCCAGTACTTC
>TRBJ2-5|TRBV27|.|.
CASSSWRGETQYF
TGTGCCAGCAGTTCATGGCGGGGAGAGACCCAGTACTTC
>TRBJ2-5|TRBV5-4|.|TRBD1
CASSPGQGIETQYF
TGTGCCAGCAGCCCTGGACAGGGGATAGAGACCCAGTACTTC
>TRBJ2-7|TRBV28|.|TRBD1
CASRLKGGTYEQYF
TGTGCCAGCAGACTAAAAGGGGGCACCTACGAGCAGTACTTC
>TRBJ2-7|TRBV5-4|few|.
CASSGSSPYEQYF
TGTGCCAGCAGCGGCTCATCTCCCTACGAGCAGTACTTC
>TRBJ1-6|TRBV28|.|TRBD1
CASSVAYTGGGPLHF
TGTGCCAGCTCGGTGGCCTACACAGGGGGGGGACCCCTCCACTTT
>TRBJ2-3|TRBV5-6|.|TRBD2
CASSFGPSGGRLTDTQYF
TGTGCCAGCAGCTTCGGGCCGAGCGGGGGGAGACTCACAGATACGCAGTATTTT
>TRBJ2-3|TRBV7-6|.|.
CASSAIGGGTDTQYF
TGTGCCAGCAGCGCTATAGGGGGGGGCACAGATACGCAGTATTTT
>TRBJ1-5|TRBV5-4|once|.
CASSLGQNQPQHF
TGTGCCAGCAGCTTGGGGCAGAATCAGCCCCAGCATTTT
>TRBJ2-7|TRBV28|once|.
CASSLTPSYEQYF
TGTGCCAGCAGTTTGACACCGTCCTACGAGCAGTACTTC
>TRBJ1-4|TRBV28|.|.
CASSLSGRLGKLFF
TGTGCCAGCAGTTTATCGGGGAGACTAGGAAAACTGTTTTTT
>TRBJ1-5|TRBV28|.|.
CASSLRGTQPQHF
TGTGCCAGCAGTTTGCGGGGTACTCAGCCCCAGCATTTT
>TRBJ1-5|TRBV4-2|.|TRBD1
CASSQLAPTGNSNQPQHF
TGTGCCAGCAGCCAACTCGCCCCGACAGGGAATAGCAATCAGCCCCAGCATTTT
>TRBJ2-1|TRBV7-9|.|TRBD2
CASSLGTSGLSSYNEQFF
TGTGCCAGCAGCTTAGGGACTAGCGGGTTAAGCTCCTACAATGAGCAGTTCTTC
>TRBJ1-2|TRBV19|.|.
CASSITWGRGDGYTF
TGTGCCAGTAGTATTACTTGGGGAAGGGGTGATGGCTACACCTTC
>TRBJ2-3|TRBV6-5|.|.
CATQTPGDTQYF
TGTGCCACCCAAACCCCGGGAGATACGCAGTATTTT
>TRBJ2-1|TRBV7-3|.|.
CASSLTISRNEQFF
TGTGCCAGCAGCTTAACAATAAGCCGGAATGAGCAGTTCTTC
>TRBJ1-2|TRBV30|.|.
CAWSVGRGGGYTF
TGTGCCTGGAGTGTTGGCAGAGGGGGTGGCTACACCTTC
>TRBJ2-3|TRBV30|.|TRBD1
CAWSVSGQGANTQYF
TGTGCCTGGAGTGTATCGGGACAGGGGGCGAATACGCAGTATTTT
>TRBJ1-5|TRBV30|.|TRBD1
CAWSVRGTGESQPQHF
TGTGCCTGGAGTGTACGGGGGACAGGGGAGAGTCAGCCCCAGCATTTT
>TRBJ2-7|TRBV7-8|.|.
CASSLALYEQYF
TGTGCCAGCAGCTTAGCCCTTTACGAGCAGTACTTC
>TRBJ1-2|TRBV30|once|TRBD1
CAWKQGALDYGYTF
TGTGCCTGGAAGCAGGGGGCGTTGGACTATGGCTACACCTTC
>TRBJ2-1|TRBV27|.|TRBD2
CASSSLADRNEQFF
TGTGCCAGCAGTAGTCTAGCGGACCGTAATGAGCAGTTCTTC
>TRBJ1-4|TRBV10-3|.|.
CAISDRSGEKLFF
TGTGCCATCAGTGATCGGTCAGGAGAAAAACTGTTTTTT
>TRBJ1-5|TRBV19|.|.
CASTSGGRQPQHF
TGTGCCAGTACATCCGGGGGAAGACAGCCCCAGCATTTT
>TRBJ2-7|TRBV9|.|.
CASSVAGDTYEQYF
TGTGCCAGCAGCGTGGCAGGGGATACCTACGAGCAGTACTTC
>TRBJ2-7|TRBV6-1|few|.
CASSAYEQYF
TGTGCCAGCAGCGCCTACGAGCAGTACTTC
>TRBJ2-3|TRBV18|.|.
CASSPPRQVRGTQYF
TGTGCCAGCTCACCACCGCGACAGGTGCGAGGGACGCAGTATTTT